This T cell receptor (beta chain) was sequenced during a study of cytomegalovirus exposure and HLA in healthy donors. Overall study results and limits: Trimming of TCR beta V- and J-genes showed a link, identified in a later analysis, to a missense DCLRE1C variant. Later analysis reportedly placed an Asian-associated ancestry cluster below the roughly 670-donor mean in N-insertions.

About this clone itself: Its antigen is unidentified.

CDR3 length equals 13 residues. From germline, CDR1 is SGHDN and CDR2 FVKESK. Trimming at V came to 0 bases and at J to 12 bases, leaving 4 bases not matched to a gene. Researchers ran the PCR with 60 Vbeta and 13 Jbeta primers. Data came from immunoSEQ multiplex PCR; TCRdb stores just in-frame clones and leaves some out. The sample includes about 200,000 clones, almost 80% seen only once; the top ten take 3% to 4.5%. The sample comprised PBMCs. This clonotype was obtained from a male donor in good health and CMV-seronegative. The genes are TRBV14 and TRBJ1-4, with 7 nucleotides matching TRBD1. CDR3 region: CASSQESGTELFF. DNA for the CDR3: TGTGCCAGCAGCCAAGAATCCGGGACAGAACTGTTTTTT.